A single sample gave rise to the 4 T cell receptor beta chains below, sequenced in a study of T cell responses to AZD1222 COVID-19 vaccine. Libraries were prepared by immunoSEQ multiplex PCR; TCRdb keeps only in-frame clonotypes and omits some of them. The table records roughly 160,000 clones, around 92% of them present only once. The material was peripheral blood, obtained on day 0 of AZD1222 vaccination. The receptors here all came from an adult in good health.

The chain is built from TRBV4-1 and TRBJ1-3; D possibly corresponds to TRBD1 (5 bases). V dropped 1 base and J dropped 2 bases, with 15 bases sitting between them. CDR1 and CDR2 from the germline V gene are MGHRA and YSYEKL. CDR3 length: 17 residues. For the CDR3, the DNA is TGCGCCAGCAGCCAAGGGAGGGCGCGGGGCACTGGAAACACCATATATTTT. Amino acid sequence: CASSQGRARGTGNTIYF.

CDR3 nucleotides: TGTGCCAGCAGTTACTCGATATCTCCGAGGGGGACCCTATCACCCCTCCACTTT. Amino acids: CASSYSISPRGTLSPLHF. This rearrangement joins TRBV6-2 or TRBV6-3 to TRBJ1-6; perhaps TRBD1 as D (6 bases). This CDR3 comprises 18 residues. The ends were cut back, 0 bases at V and 10 bases at J, with 22 bases in the middle. CDR1 and CDR2 (germline): MNHEY, SVGEGT.

V usage is TRBV19 and J usage is TRBJ1-4, with a tentative D call TRBD1 (5 bases). This CDR3 is built from 14 residues. Germline V gives CDR1 LNHDA, CDR2 SQIVND (reference sequence). The V end was cut by 6 bases, the J end by 8 bases, with 16 bases between. CDR3 coding DNA: TGTGCCAGTAGGGGGGGATTAGGAGGGGAAAAACTGTTTTTT. This translates into CASRGGLGGEKLFF.

The chain employs TRBV7-8 and TRBJ2-3, with D perhaps TRBD1 or TRBD2 (5 bases each). CDR1 is SGHVS and CDR2 is FQNEAQ in the germline V gene. The CDR3 extends over 14 amino acids. The V end lost 4 bases, the J end lost 5 bases, and 13 bases lay between the germline ends. The CDR3 nucleotides are TGTGCCAGCAGCTCCGCCCCAGGGAGAGATACGCAGTATTTT. Protein: CASSSAPGRDTQYF.